This T cell receptor beta chain emerged from a study of T cell changes during pregnancy in multiple sclerosis. Trimming took off 2 bases at V and 4 bases at J, with 11 bases between the two ends. This CDR3 is built from 14 residues. Germline V gene sequence: CDR1 ENHRY, CDR2 SYGVKD. This clone came up a few times. The method was immunoSEQ multiplex PCR; TCRdb's version includes in-frame clones alone and lacks a portion of them. The repertoire has around 70,000 clones, almost 95% of them found once; the top ten carry around 2.3%. This chain connects TRBV10-3 to TRBJ1-1, with unresolved D. The sequence was obtained from a female donor with multiple sclerosis, enrolled in a pregnancy study. The material was peripheral blood, obtained before pregnancy. For the CDR3, the DNA is TGTGCCATCAGTGAGATCTACGGTATCACTGAAGCTTTCTTT. It is translated as CAISEIYGITEAFF.